The T cell receptor (beta chain) under discussion was sequenced for a study of T cells in Graves' hyperthyroidism and ophthalmopathy. The study, taken as a whole, reports: Most thyroid clonotypes expanded above 0.001 appeared in blood too.

This clonotype was detected many times. Its specificity is not known. RNA transcripts provided the source from which TCR beta CDR3 regions were amplified. Carried out on the TCR CDR3, a first-round RT-PCR used the HTBI primer set. Each CDR3 protein gets one entry after TCRdb re-called the multiplex PCR reads with MiXCR. In the table there are 140,000 or so distinct CDR3 sequences, roughly a fifth of which are singletons. The CDR3 contains 14 residues. Looked up from germline, CDR1 is SNHLY and CDR2 is FYNNEI. V lost 6 bases to trimming and J lost 4 bases; unmatched junction nucleotides: 8. The sequenced material came from blood. This TCR derives from a woman aged 45-65 years with Graves' hyperthyroidism that later progressed to Graves' ophthalmopathy. The V gene is TRBV2, the J gene TRBJ1-2; 7 positions match TRBD1. The CDR3 DNA sequence: TGTGCCAGCAGGGAGACGGCAGGGGGCTATGGCTACACCTTC. Protein product: CASRETAGGYGYTF.